This TCR beta chain was sequenced for a study of tumor and adjacent non-tumor tissue in lung cancer. Deletions cut 6 bases from V and 6 bases from J, with 11 bases between. The CDR3 runs 13 residues. No cell sorting was done before RNA was extracted from the tissue. The library came from three nested PCR rounds adapted from ARM-PCR protocols. TCRdb independently ran MiXCR on the multiplex PCR reads; one entry per CDR3 protein. The sample has about 200,000 distinct CDR3 sequences; 71% are singletons. The V call is TRBV12-3 or TRBV12-4, the J call TRBJ2-2, with D maybe TRBD1 (7 bases). Sample: lung tumor tissue. The sequence derives from a man between 60 and 75 years old with non-small cell lung cancer. DNA for the CDR3: TGTGCCAGCAGCTCAGGGGGGCCCGGGGAGCTGTTTTTT. This encodes CASSSGGPGELFF.